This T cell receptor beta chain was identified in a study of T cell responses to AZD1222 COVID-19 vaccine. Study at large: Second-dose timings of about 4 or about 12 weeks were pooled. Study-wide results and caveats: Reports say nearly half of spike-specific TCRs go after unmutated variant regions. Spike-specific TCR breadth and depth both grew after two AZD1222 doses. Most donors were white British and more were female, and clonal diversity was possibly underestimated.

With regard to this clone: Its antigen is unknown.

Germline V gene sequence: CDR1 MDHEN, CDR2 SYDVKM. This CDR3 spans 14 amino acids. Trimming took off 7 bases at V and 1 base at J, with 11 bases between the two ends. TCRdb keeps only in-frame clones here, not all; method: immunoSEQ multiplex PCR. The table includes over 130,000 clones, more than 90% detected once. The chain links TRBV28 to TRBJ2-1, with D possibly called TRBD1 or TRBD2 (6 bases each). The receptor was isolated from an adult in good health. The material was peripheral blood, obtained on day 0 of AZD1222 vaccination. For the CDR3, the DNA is TGTGCCAGCATCAGGGGAGGTTCCTACAATGAGCAGTTCTTC. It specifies CASIRGGSYNEQFF.